The 6 T cell receptor beta chains in this list originate from one sample, sequenced in a study of T cell repertoires in cytomegalovirus infection. TCRdb called the reads again in MiXCR, with one record for every CDR3 protein. The sample carries fewer than 950,000 distinct CDR3 sequences, 30% to 35% recorded once. Their recognized antigens are unknown. The source was cultured CD8+ T cells from PBMCs, collected from culture after CMV antigen stimulation. These receptors were collected from a human donor in good health (CMV status not recorded). Some clones in this sample may be carry-over from other donors' samples.

This clonotype was detected only a few times. This chain links TRBV7-6 with TRBJ1-1, with D maybe TRBD1 (5 bases). CDR3 length: 14 amino acids. Trimming stripped 5 bases from V and 5 bases from J, with 15 bases between. Germline loops: CDR1 SGHVS, CDR2 FNYEAQ. This CDR3 reads CASSLRALGTEAFF. The DNA of the CDR3 is TGTGCCAGCAGCCTCAGGGCGTTGGGAACTGAAGCTTTCTTT.

The rearrangement links TRBV6-1 to TRBJ2-3; D may be TRBD1 (5 bases). Trimming pared 4 bases from V and 5 bases from J, leaving 13 bases between. The CDR3 runs 14 residues. Germline lookup yields CDR1 MNHNS and CDR2 SASEGT. The DNA for the CDR3 is TGTGCCAGCAGTGTCGGCAGGGTAATAGATACGCAGTATTTT. Translating gives CASSVGRVIDTQYF.

This clonotype was seen a single time. The rearrangement links TRBV12-3 or TRBV12-4 to TRBJ1-1, with unresolved D. V dropped 10 bases and J dropped 11 bases, with 17 bases sitting between them. This CDR3 region has 11 residues. The CDR3 coding sequence is TGTGCCAACAGCCCGCCGGGCCGGGCTTTCTTT. This codes for CANSPPGRAFF.

As regards this clonotype: The junction differs from germline at one of its ends, possibly a read error. The chain uses TRBV5-4 and TRBJ2-1; 7 positions agree with TRBD2. Germline-derived CDR1 and CDR2 are SGHNT and YYREEE (reference sequence). CDR3 length equals 16 residues. The CDR3 sequence: CASSWNGDYAYNKQFF. The DNA of the CDR3 is TGTGCCAGCAGCTGGAATGGGGACTATGCCTACAATAAGCAGTTCTTC.

This clonotype was recorded a few times. This chain connects TRBV12-3 or TRBV12-4 to TRBJ1-2; D is ambiguous. The CDR3 sequence is 13 residues long. V was cut by 5 bases and J by 8 bases, with 15 bases left in between. The chain's CDR3 is CASSPQKNWGYTF. DNA for the CDR3: TGTGCCAGCAGTCCCCAGAAAAACTGGGGCTACACCTTC.

This clonotype was seen a handful of times. The V gene is TRBV12-5, the J gene TRBJ1-5, with D tentatively TRBD1 (6 bases). CDR3 length: 17 residues. In germline, CDR1 is LGHNT, CDR2 FRNRAP. The V gene lost 2 bases and the J gene lost 2 bases, with 16 bases spanning the gap. DNA for the CDR3: TGTGCTAGTGGTTTGATAAGTACGGAGGGGGGCAATCAGCCCCAGCATTTT. This translates into CASGLISTEGGNQPQHF. The full variable domain, in which reference TRBV12-5 and TRBJ1-5 provide the parts outside the CDR3, is DARVTQTPRHKVTEMGQEVTMRCQPILGHNTVFWYRQTMMQGLELLAYFRNRAPLDDSGMPKDRFSAEMPDATLATLKIQPSEPRDSAVYFCASGLISTEGGNQPQHFGDGTRLSIL.